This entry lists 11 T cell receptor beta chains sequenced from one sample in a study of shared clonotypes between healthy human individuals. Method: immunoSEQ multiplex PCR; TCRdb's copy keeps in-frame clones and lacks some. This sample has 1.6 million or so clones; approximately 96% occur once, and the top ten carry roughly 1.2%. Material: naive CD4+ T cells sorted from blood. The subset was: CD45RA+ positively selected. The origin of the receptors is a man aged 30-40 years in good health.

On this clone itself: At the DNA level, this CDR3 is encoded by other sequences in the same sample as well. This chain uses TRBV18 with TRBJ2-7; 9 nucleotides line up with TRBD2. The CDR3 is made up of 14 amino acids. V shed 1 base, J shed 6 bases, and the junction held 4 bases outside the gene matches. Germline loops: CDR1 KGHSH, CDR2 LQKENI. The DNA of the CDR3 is TGTGCCAGCTCACCACTAGCGGGGGAGGGCGAGCAGTACTTC. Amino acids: CASSPLAGEGEQYF. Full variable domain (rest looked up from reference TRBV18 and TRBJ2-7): NAGVMQNPRHLVRRRGQEARLRCSPMKGHSHVYWYRQLPEEGLKFMVYLQKENIIDESGMPKERFSAEFPKEGPSILRIQQVVRGDSAAYFCASSPLAGEGEQYFGPGTRLTVT.

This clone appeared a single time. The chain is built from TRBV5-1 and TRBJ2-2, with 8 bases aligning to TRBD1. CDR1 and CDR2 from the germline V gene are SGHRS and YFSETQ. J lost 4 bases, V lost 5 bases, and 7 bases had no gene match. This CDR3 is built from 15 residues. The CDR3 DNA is TGCGCCAGCAGTACCGGGACAGGAGTCACCGGGGAGCTGTTTTTT. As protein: CASSTGTGVTGELFF.

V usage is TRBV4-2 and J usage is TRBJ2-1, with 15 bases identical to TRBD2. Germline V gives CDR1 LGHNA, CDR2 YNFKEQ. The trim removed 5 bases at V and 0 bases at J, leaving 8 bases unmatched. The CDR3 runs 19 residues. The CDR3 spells CASSKGLAGGTSSYNEQFF. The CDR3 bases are TGTGCCAGCAGCAAGGGACTAGCGGGAGGAACCAGCTCCTACAATGAGCAGTTCTTC.

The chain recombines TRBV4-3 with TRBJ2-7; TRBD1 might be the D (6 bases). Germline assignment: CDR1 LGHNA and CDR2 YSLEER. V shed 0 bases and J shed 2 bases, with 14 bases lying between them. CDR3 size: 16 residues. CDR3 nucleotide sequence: TGCGCCAGCAGCCAAGAATACTGGCAGGGGCCCTACGAGCAGTACTTC. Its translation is CASSQEYWQGPYEQYF.

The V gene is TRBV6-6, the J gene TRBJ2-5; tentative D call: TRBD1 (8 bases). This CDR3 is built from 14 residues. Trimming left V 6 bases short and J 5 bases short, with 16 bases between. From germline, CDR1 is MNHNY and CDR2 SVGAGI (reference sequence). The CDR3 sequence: CASRSGTGDETQYF. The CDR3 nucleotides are TGTGCCAGCAGAAGCGGGACAGGAGACGAGACCCAGTACTTC.

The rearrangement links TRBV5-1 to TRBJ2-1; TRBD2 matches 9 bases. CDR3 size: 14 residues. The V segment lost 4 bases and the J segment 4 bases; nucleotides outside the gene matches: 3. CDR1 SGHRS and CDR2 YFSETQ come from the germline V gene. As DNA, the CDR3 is TGCGCCAGCAGCACCACTAGCGGGTACAATGAGCAGTTCTTC. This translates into CASSTTSGYNEQFF.

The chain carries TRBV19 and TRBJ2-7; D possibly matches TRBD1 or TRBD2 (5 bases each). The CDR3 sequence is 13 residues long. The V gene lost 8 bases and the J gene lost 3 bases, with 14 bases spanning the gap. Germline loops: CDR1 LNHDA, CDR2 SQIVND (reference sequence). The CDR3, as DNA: TGTGCCAGTGCACGGGGCTTGAACTACGAGCAGTACTTC. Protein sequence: CASARGLNYEQYF.

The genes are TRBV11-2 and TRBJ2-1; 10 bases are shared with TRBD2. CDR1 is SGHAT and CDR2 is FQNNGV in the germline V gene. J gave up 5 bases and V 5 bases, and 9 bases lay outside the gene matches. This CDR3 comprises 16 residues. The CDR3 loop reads CASSPHSGRSNNEQFF. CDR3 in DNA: TGTGCCAGCAGCCCCCATAGCGGGAGGAGCAACAATGAGCAGTTCTTC. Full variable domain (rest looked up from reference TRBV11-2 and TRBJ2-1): EAGVAQSPRYKIIEKRQSVAFWCNPISGHATLYWYQQILGQGPKLLIQFQNNGVVDDSQLPKDRFSAERLKGVDSTLKIQPAKLEDSAVYLCASSPHSGRSNNEQFFGPGTRLTVL.

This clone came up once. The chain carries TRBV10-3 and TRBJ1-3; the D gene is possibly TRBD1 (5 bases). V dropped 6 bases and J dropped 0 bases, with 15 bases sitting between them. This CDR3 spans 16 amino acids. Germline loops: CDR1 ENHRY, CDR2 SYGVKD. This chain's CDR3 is CAIRSIRDDSGNTIYF. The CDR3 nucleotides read TGTGCCATCAGAAGTATCCGGGACGACTCTGGAAACACCATATATTTT.

The DNA for the CDR3 is TGTGCCACCAGCACAGCGGGACTAGCGGGCCAAGAGACCCAGTACTTC. The encoded protein is CATSTAGLAGQETQYF. The chain uses TRBV15 and TRBJ2-5, with 12 bases fitting TRBD2. The germline V gene has CDR1 LNHNV and CDR2 YYDKDF (reference sequence). Losses at the gene ends were 4 bases for V and 1 base for J; bases not matched to a gene: 4. The CDR3 is made up of 16 amino acids.

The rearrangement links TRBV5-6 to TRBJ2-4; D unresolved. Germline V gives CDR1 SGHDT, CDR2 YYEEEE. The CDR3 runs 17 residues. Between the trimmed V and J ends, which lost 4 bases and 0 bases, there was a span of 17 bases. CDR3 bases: TGTGCCAGCAGCCGAAGACTGATCGGAGAAGCCAAAAACATTCAGTACTTC. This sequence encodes CASSRRLIGEAKNIQYF.